This T cell receptor beta chain is drawn from a study of naive and memory T cell subsets (dated by TCRdb to the late 2010s). In terms of the full investigation: An open-source, UMI-based TCR alpha and beta sequencing pipeline was applied to sorted naive and memory peripheral blood T cell subsets. The functional CMV T cell responses agreed completely with IgG serology results. RNA was DNase-treated and reverse transcribed with TCR constant-region primers, mostly using SuperScript III. What the research found in general, with its limitations: A few larger clonotypes were found in naive repertoires, especially CD8, and these larger clonotypes were possibly memory cells re-expressing CD45RA. RNA-based TCR counts may be influenced by expression changes linked to T cell activation and differentiation. The repertoire findings for the naive and memory subsets could not be validated against a ground truth because none was available. In both CD4 and CD8 cells, a rise in Gini index and a fall in Shannon and inverse Simpson diversity were observed from naive through CM, EM and EMRA. A clonotype was defined as a single alpha or beta chain sequence rather than as a paired alpha/beta receptor. Once error correction was done, more than 90% of naive TCR sequences showed up just once, which made the naive abundance distributions much steeper than those of the memory subsets. TCR abundance followed a power law whose exponent differed between naive and memory subsets but was consistent across the three individuals.

From cysteine to phenylalanine, the CDR3 is 15 amino acids long. Only the CDR3 region is kept as DNA, spanning 45 bases read in frame from base 1. V is cut by 3 bases and J by 3 bases, and the space between the germline ends is 15 bases. The CDR1 and CDR2 encoded by the germline V gene (reference sequence) are DFQATT and SNEGSKA. For this clonotype: Its antigen is not yet known. There are no base qualities to consult, and no much larger clone falls within one base.

From the second PCR step onward, the TCR alpha chain libraries and the TCR beta chain libraries were amplified separately. CMV status of each donor was established by measuring IFNgamma production from CD4+ T cells after fresh PBMCs were stimulated overnight with CMV viral lysate. Using Miltenyi beads, CD4 T cells were first positively selected, and CD8 T cells were then positively selected from the CD4-negative fraction. After staining for CD3, CD4, CD8, CD45RA, CD27 and a live/dead dye, cells were sorted on a BD Aria II into four subsets based on CD45RA and CD27. Blood was obtained from a few healthy volunteers, and the blood from each volunteer was fractionated into CD4 and CD8 T cells and subsequently into four differentiation subsets. Around 120 ml of peripheral blood was drawn per donor, and PBMC were isolated by Ficoll-Paque PLUS density-gradient centrifugation. After sorting, cells were lysed in RLT buffer, RNA was extracted using a Qiagen RNeasy kit, and the extracted RNA was stored at -80 degrees C.

The receptor library was made with UMI-ligation and nested PCR. The beta constant-region primer was an equimolar mix of two oligonucleotides covering both TRBC1 and TRBC2. A single-stranded oligonucleotide bearing the SP2 primer plus a 12-nucleotide UMI was ligated onto the 3' end of the cDNA by T4 RNA ligase 1. Four rounds of PCR were used to amplify ligated cDNA, with nested alpha and beta constant-region primers being used together with the SP2 primer. The ligation reaction was incubated at 16°C for roughly 18-25 hours. PCR2 was usually performed as a SYBR Green qPCR and halted at a preset threshold so that over-amplification would not occur. Agencourt AMPure XP magnetic beads were used for all purifications after the first. Libraries were quantified by Qubit and checked on a TapeStation, where a main peak was expected near 650 bp. Sequencing of the pooled libraries was done on an Illumina MiSeq using v2 2x251 paired-end kits, which typically yielded roughly 0.85-2 million reads per sample. Each sample library was pooled at around 4.1 nM, and roughly 5-8% PhiX was included to improve cluster recognition. Per the source publication's procedure: Using tag matching that tolerated one base-pair mismatch, Decombinator assigned V and J genes to FASTQ reads that had been processed by Demultiplexor. Collapsinator relied on UMIs to fix sequencing errors as well as frequency errors caused by PCR heterogeneity. TCRs were translated and CDR3s were extracted from the conserved cysteine to the FGXG phenylalanine by CDR3Translator, with non-productive sequences being flagged. Gini, Shannon entropy and inverse Simpson indices were calculated on repertoires subsampled to equal numbers of UMI-defined TCRs. Within the linear range, a power law was fitted to clonotype abundance distributions using maximum likelihood. When run on a single naive CD8 sample, MIGEC and the pipeline yielded similar UMI counts, similar unique TCR numbers and similar clonal distributions. One analysis removed from the naive repertoire any naive TCRs that were also present in any memory subset from the same donor. The repertoires were searched for several thousand CMV-associated CDR3 sequences that had been compiled from VDJdb and a published dataset. The raw public reads went through TCRdb reprocessing: fastp at Q25, MiXCR clone calling, in-frame beta chains kept. A single entry per CDR3 protein holds the most common genes and DNA from its merged rows. TCRdb, rather than the study authors, made the V and J calls. In all, the sample holds around 160,000 distinct CDR3 sequences, and more than 15% of those were seen once. The top ten hold roughly 0.13% of the sample.

The chain joins TRBV20-1 to TRBJ2-1; no D segment can be confidently identified. Sample: naive CD4+ T cells from blood. The cell subset or site tag for this specimen amounts to: naive T cells, CD45RA high CD27+. The sequence derives from a human donor in good health. The CDR3 in this case is CSAREYPSFYNEQFF. In nucleotide form, the sequence is TGCAGTGCTAGGGAATACCCAAGCTTCTACAATGAGCAGTTCTTC.